Following are 21 T cell receptor beta chains from one sample sequenced in a study of shared clonotypes between healthy human individuals. Clones were sequenced by immunoSEQ multiplex PCR, and TCRdb holds only the in-frame ones, with some missing. Of around 640,000 clones in the sample, roughly 96% are singletons; the top ten hold about 0.12%. CD45RO negativity and positive selection for CCR7 defined naive CD8 cells, a population that excluded terminally differentiated effector memory CD45RA+ cells. The sample was naive CD8+ T cells sorted from blood. The receptors were gathered from a woman in her 30s in good health.

CDR3 region: CASSPGVYYEQYF. The CDR3 nucleotides read TGCGCCAGCAGCCCCGGGGTTTACTACGAGCAGTACTTC. The chain carries TRBV5-1 and TRBJ2-7; D possibly corresponds to TRBD2 (5 bases). The V end lost 4 bases, the J end lost 3 bases, and 11 bases lay between the germline ends. CDR3 length: 13 residues. Germline CDR1 reads SGHRS; CDR2 reads YFSETQ. The complete variable domain, with remaining parts taken from reference TRBV5-1 and TRBJ2-7, reads KAGVTQTPRYLIKTRGQQVTLSCSPISGHRSVSWYQQTPGQGLQFLFEYFSETQRNKGNFPGRFSGRQFSNSRSEMNVSTLELGDSALYLCASSPGVYYEQYFGPGTRLTVT.

The rearrangement joins TRBV28 to TRBJ2-1, with a possible D match to TRBD1 (6 bases). V was shortened by 3 bases and J by 0 bases, with 12 bases between the two germline ends. This CDR3 has 16 residues. CDR1 is MDHEN and CDR2 is SYDVKM in the germline V gene. Here the CDR3 DNA reads TGTGCCAGCAGTTTCGGACAGATTTTCTCCTACAATGAGCAGTTCTTC. It translates to CASSFGQIFSYNEQFF.

The chain carries TRBV19 and TRBJ2-7, with 11 bases that match TRBD2. Germline trimming cut 2 bases from V and 3 bases from J; bases unmatched to any gene: 3. CDR3 size: 15 residues. Germline assignment: CDR1 LNHDA and CDR2 SQIVND (reference sequence). CDR3 DNA sequence: TGTGCCAGTAGTATAAGACTAGCGGGATTCTACGAGCAGTACTTC. Protein: CASSIRLAGFYEQYF.

The V call is TRBV28, the J call TRBJ1-1, with D perhaps matching TRBD1 (5 bases). The CDR3 runs 11 residues. The V and J ends lost 3 bases and 9 bases respectively, with 8 bases between them. CDR1 is MDHEN and CDR2 is SYDVKM in the germline V gene. CDR3 bases: TGTGCCAGCAGTTTTTGGGGGAAAGCTTTCTTT. Translating gives CASSFWGKAFF.

The J gene is TRBJ2-1, the V gene TRBV13, with D possibly TRBD1 on 6 matching bases. V lost 5 bases and J lost 4, with 9 bases in between. Germline loops: CDR1 PRHDT, CDR2 FYEKMQ (reference sequence). The CDR3 is 13 amino acids. As DNA, the CDR3 is TGTGCCAGCAGCCCAGGACAGTACAATGAGCAGTTCTTC. Translated: CASSPGQYNEQFF.

V gene TRBV6-1 combines with J gene TRBJ1-3; maybe TRBD1 (6 bases). Trimming pared 4 bases from V and 0 bases from J, leaving 16 bases between. This CDR3 is 17 amino acids long. Germline V gene data show CDR1 as MNHNS and CDR2 as SASEGT. The CDR3, as DNA: TGTGCCAGCAGTGTAATACCGGGACAAAGCTCTGGAAACACCATATATTTT. Protein sequence: CASSVIPGQSSGNTIYF.

The chain has TRBV28 and TRBJ2-1; the D call may be TRBD1 or TRBD2 (5 bases each). With 6 bases removed from V and 3 bases from J, the gap between germline ends came to 15 bases. CDR1 is MDHEN and CDR2 is SYDVKM in the germline V gene. The CDR3 sequence is 15 residues long. CDR3 sequence: CASRLTGTVYNEQFF. CDR3 sequence (DNA): TGTGCCAGCAGACTAACCGGGACCGTCTACAATGAGCAGTTCTTC.

The J gene is TRBJ2-2, the V gene TRBV5-4; 11 bases are shared with TRBD2. CDR1 SGHNT and CDR2 YYREEE come from the germline V gene (reference sequence). V was clipped by 5 bases and J by 5 bases; unmatched bases: 2. There are 14 residues in the CDR3. CDR3 nucleotides: TGTGCCAGCAGTTGGACTAGCGGGACCGGGGAGCTGTTTTTT. Translated: CASSWTSGTGELFF.

This clone was counted only a few times. The chain links TRBV5-6 to TRBJ2-7; D uncertain. Trimming removed 3 bases at V and 1 base at J, with 8 bases between. The CDR3 runs to 13 residues. Germline V gene data show CDR1 as SGHDT and CDR2 as YYEEEE. The DNA of the CDR3 is TGTGCCAGCAGCTCTCTGGATTCCTACGAGCAGTACTTC. Its protein is CASSSLDSYEQYF.

This clone appeared a single time. The chain employs TRBV28 and TRBJ2-1; D is possibly TRBD1 (5 bases). Per germline, CDR1 MDHEN and CDR2 SYDVKM. Trimming took 6 bases from V and 10 from J, leaving 10 bases between them. The CDR3 contains 11 residues. The CDR3: CASSPGQEQFF. CDR3 bases: TGTGCCAGCAGCCCAGGGCAAGAGCAGTTCTTC. Looking up the rest from reference TRBV28 and TRBJ2-1 gives the full variable domain: DVKVTQSSRYLVKRTGEKVFLECVQDMDHENMFWYRQDPGLGLRLIYFSYDVKMKEKGDIPEGYSVSREKKERFSLILESASTNQTSMYLCASSPGQEQFFGPGTRLTVL.

Here the CDR3 DNA reads TGTGCCAGCAGTGGGCCTTCATGGGTTCCGGGCACTGAAGCTTTCTTT. Its translation: CASSGPSWVPGTEAFF. The chain carries TRBV6-1 and TRBJ1-1; D ambiguous. CDR3 length: 16 residues. The ends were cut back, 4 bases at V and 4 bases at J, with 19 bases in the middle. The germline CDR1 and CDR2 sequences are MNHNS and SASEGT.

CDR3 in amino acids: CASSASPSGTSSYEQYF. CDR3 sequence (DNA): TGCGCCAGCAGCGCCTCCCCTAGCGGAACTAGCTCCTACGAGCAGTACTTC. The chain carries TRBV5-1 and TRBJ2-7, with 7 bases that match TRBD2. CDR3 size: 17 residues. Per the germline V gene, CDR1 is SGHRS and CDR2 is YFSETQ. Germline trimming cut 4 bases from V and 0 bases from J; bases unmatched to any gene: 13. Drawing the rest from reference TRBV5-1 and TRBJ2-7, the complete variable domain is KAGVTQTPRYLIKTRGQQVTLSCSPISGHRSVSWYQQTPGQGLQFLFEYFSETQRNKGNFPGRFSGRQFSNSRSEMNVSTLELGDSALYLCASSASPSGTSSYEQYFGPGTRLTVT.

The chain is built from TRBV27 and TRBJ2-1, with 11 bases aligning to TRBD2. CDR1 is MNHEY, CDR2 SMNVEV, per germline (reference sequence). Germline trimming cut 7 bases from V and 6 bases from J; bases unmatched to any gene: 5. The CDR3 has 14 residues. CDR3 in amino acids: CASTQGTSGNEQFF. Written as DNA, the CDR3 is TGTGCCAGCACCCAGGGGACTAGCGGCAATGAGCAGTTCTTC.

The chain employs TRBV7-8 and TRBJ2-2; 15 bases are a match to TRBD2. From germline, CDR1 is SGHVS and CDR2 FQNEAQ. There are 17 residues in the CDR3. J was trimmed by 6 bases and V by 5 bases; bases with no gene match: 7. The CDR3 loop is CASSRTSGRAMAGELFF. CDR3 in DNA: TGTGCCAGCAGCCGGACTAGCGGGAGGGCCATGGCCGGGGAGCTGTTTTTT. Filled out from reference TRBV7-8 and TRBJ2-2, the complete variable domain reads GAGVSQSPRYKVAKRGQDVALRCDPISGHVSLFWYQQALGQGPEFLTYFQNEAQLDKSGLPSDRFFAERPEGSVSTLKIQRTQQEDSAVYLCASSRTSGRAMAGELFFGEGSRLTVL.

V and J are TRBV19 and TRBJ2-1; 7 bases line up with TRBD2. The V gene end was trimmed by 6 bases and the J gene end by 10 bases; junction bases not matched to a gene: 15. The CDR3 is 15 residues long. Germline V CDR1 and CDR2: LNHDA, SQIVND (reference sequence). The CDR3 is CASREAKGRGLEQFF. CDR3 nucleotides: TGTGCCAGTAGGGAGGCGAAGGGGAGGGGATTGGAGCAGTTCTTC. Full variable domain (remainder filled in from reference TRBV19 and TRBJ2-1): DGGITQSPKYLFRKEGQNVTLSCEQNLNHDAMYWYRQDPGQGLRLIYYSQIVNDFQKGDIAEGYSVSREKKESFPLTVTSAQKNPTAFYLCASREAKGRGLEQFFGPGTRLTVL.

The J gene is TRBJ2-3, the V gene TRBV9; 8 nucleotides line up with TRBD1. CDR1 is SGDLS and CDR2 is YYNGEE in the germline V gene. V lost 0 bases, J lost 2 bases, and 8 bases stayed unmatched. CDR3 size: 17 residues. As DNA, the CDR3 is TGTGCCAGCAGCGTAGATGAACAGGGGGAACCCACAGATACGCAGTATTTT. Protein sequence: CASSVDEQGEPTDTQYF.

This clone was recorded once. V gene TRBV13 combines with J gene TRBJ2-1; 7 nucleotides agree with TRBD2. CDR1 is PRHDT and CDR2 is FYEKMQ in the germline V gene (reference sequence). V trimming: 6 bases; J trimming: 3 bases; junction bases outside the gene matches: 8. The CDR3 runs 15 residues. The CDR3 reads CASRPSGTIYNEQFF. CDR3 coding DNA: TGTGCCAGCAGACCAAGCGGGACCATCTACAATGAGCAGTTCTTC. The complete variable domain, with remaining parts taken from reference TRBV13 and TRBJ2-1, reads AAGVIQSPRHLIKEKRETATLKCYPIPRHDTVYWYQQGPGQDPQFLISFYEKMQSDKGSIPDRFSAQQFSDYHSELNMSSLELGDSALYFCASRPSGTIYNEQFFGPGTRLTVL.

This chain uses TRBV27 with TRBJ2-7; D possibly corresponds to TRBD1 (6 bases). The germline V and J ends were trimmed by 3 bases and 2 bases, with 14 bases remaining between them. From germline, CDR1 is MNHEY and CDR2 SMNVEV (reference sequence). The CDR3 loop spans 15 amino acids. CDR3 amino acids: CASSFGPEGAYEQYF. CDR3 nucleotide sequence: TGTGCCAGCAGTTTCGGCCCTGAGGGGGCCTACGAGCAGTACTTC.

The chain links TRBV20-1 to TRBJ2-1; D possibly corresponds to TRBD2 (6 bases). This CDR3 region has 11 residues. Germline V lookup: CDR1 DFQATT, CDR2 SNEGSKA (reference sequence). CDR3 DNA sequence: TGCTCAATACTGCGGGGCAATGAGCAGTTCTTC. Translating it yields CSILRGNEQFF.

DNA for the CDR3: TGTGCCATCATGGGACTAGCGGGATCGCGGGCCGGGGAGCTGTTTTTT. The encoded protein is CAIMGLAGSRAGELFF. The chain combines TRBV10-3 with TRBJ2-2, with 13 nucleotides matching TRBD2. The ends lost 7 bases at V and 6 bases at J; junction bases unmatched: 8. Germline CDR1 is ENHRY and CDR2 is SYGVKD. The CDR3 contains 16 residues.

The rearrangement links TRBV27 to TRBJ1-1, with D tentatively TRBD1 (5 bases). This CDR3 region has 14 residues. V lost 3 bases and J lost 1, with 9 bases in between. Germline V CDR1 and CDR2: MNHEY, SMNVEV (reference sequence). CDR3 amino acids: CASSFGGTNTEAFF. The CDR3 DNA is TGTGCCAGCAGTTTCGGGGGAACGAACACTGAAGCTTTCTTT.